Shown below are 10 T cell receptor beta chains from a single sample sequenced in a study of radiotherapy plus CTLA-4 blockade in lung cancer. Assay: immunoSEQ multiplex PCR; the TCRdb copy retains only in-frame clones and omits some. The sample has about 49,000 clones, about 88% seen once. The sequenced sample was peripheral blood, obtained from a patient treated with radiotherapy plus ipilimumab. These receptors all stem from a human donor with non-small cell lung cancer whose response to radiotherapy plus ipilimumab could not be evaluated.

J is TRBJ2-3 and V is TRBV6-4, with a possible D match to TRBD1 (5 bases). V was trimmed by 2 bases and J by 11 bases, leaving 8 bases between them. Germline V gene data show CDR1 as MRHNA and CDR2 as SNTAGT. The CDR3 loop spans 11 amino acids. This chain's CDR3 is CASSDGAKQYF. CDR3 DNA sequence: TGTGCCAGCAGTGACGGGGCAAAGCAGTATTTT.

V is TRBV7-9 and J is TRBJ2-3, with 11 bases that match TRBD2. The V gene's germline CDR1 is SEHNR and CDR2 FQNEAQ (reference sequence). This CDR3 is 18 amino acids long. Losses at the gene ends were 5 bases for V and 6 bases for J; bases not matched to a gene: 16. In DNA, the CDR3 is TGTGCCAGCAGCGCCCCCGGACTAGCGGGTTTCCGAGCGGATACGCAGTATTTT. It specifies CASSAPGLAGFRADTQYF.

This sequence joins TRBV5-1 and TRBJ2-7, with a possible D match to TRBD1 (5 bases). There are 12 residues in the CDR3. Trimming cost V 3 bases and J 3 bases, with 7 bases left between them. Germline CDR1 SGHRS, CDR2 YFSETQ. The CDR3 protein is CASSYDSYEQYF. The CDR3 nucleotides read TGCGCCAGCAGCTATGACAGCTACGAGCAGTACTTC.

The chain couples TRBV7-2 to TRBJ2-5; a possible D gene is TRBD1 (5 bases). Trimming shortened V by 1 base and J by 4 bases, and 10 bases separated the two germline ends. Germline-derived CDR1 and CDR2 are SGHTA and FQGNSA. The CDR3 spans 14 residues. CDR3 coding DNA: TGTGCCAGCAGCTTAGGACGGACACCAGAGACCCAGTACTTC. This gives the protein CASSLGRTPETQYF.

The rearrangement joins TRBV7-2 to TRBJ1-4; D ambiguous. The V end was cut by 3 bases, the J end by 0 bases, with 20 bases between. The germline gives CDR1 SGHTA, CDR2 FQGNSA. The CDR3 extends over 19 amino acids. The CDR3 bases are TGTGCCAGCAGCTTGAGAGCGTCAACGTTCACGGCAACTAATGAAAAACTGTTTTTT. This codes for CASSLRASTFTATNEKLFF. The variable domain in full, with the rest retrieved from reference TRBV7-2 and TRBJ1-4, is GAGVSQSPSNKVTEKGKDVELRCDPISGHTALYWYRQSLGQGLEFLIYFQGNSAPDKSGLPSDRFSAERTGGSVSTLTIQRTQQEDSAVYLCASSLRASTFTATNEKLFFGSGTQLSVL.

The chain has TRBV19 and TRBJ2-6, with D tentatively TRBD1 (6 bases). The CDR3 is made up of 17 amino acids. Germline assignment: CDR1 LNHDA and CDR2 SQIVND (reference sequence). The germline V and J ends were trimmed by 3 bases and 0 bases, with 12 bases remaining between them. CDR3 DNA: TGTGCCAGTAGTATGTTGACAGGTGTCTCTGGGGCCAACGTCCTGACTTTC. Protein product: CASSMLTGVSGANVLTF.

This chain links TRBV7-3 with TRBJ2-5; maybe TRBD2 (6 bases). Gene TRBJ2-7 matches the end of the DNA better, so the J call may be wrong. Germline lookup yields CDR1 SGHTA and CDR2 FQGTGA. The CDR3 length is 13 residues. CDR3 residues: CASSQSGSYEQYF. Written as DNA, the CDR3 is TGTGCCAGCAGCCAAAGCGGGTCCTACGAGCAGTACTTC.

This clone was detected only a few times. The genes are TRBV5-4 and TRBJ1-4; 8 bases match TRBD1. The junction had 4 bases not matched to a gene; V was cut back by 4 bases and J by 8 bases. The length of the CDR3 is 13 residues. Germline values: CDR1 SGHNT, CDR2 YYREEE (reference sequence). DNA of the CDR3: TGTGCCAGCAGCCCAGGGGGCGGCGAAAAACTGTTTTTT. As protein: CASSPGGGEKLFF. The full variable domain, with the rest looked up from reference TRBV5-4 and TRBJ1-4, is ETGVTQSPTHLIKTRGQQVTLRCSSQSGHNTVSWYQQALGQGPQFIFQYYREEENGRGNFPPRFSGLQFPNYSSELNVNALELDDSALYLCASSPGGGEKLFFGSGTQLSVL.

This clone occurred a few times. The genes are TRBV4-1 and TRBJ1-3; 8 bases are a match to TRBD1. The CDR3 runs 17 residues. The V gene end was trimmed by 0 bases and the J gene end by 1 base; junction bases not matched to a gene: 5. The germline V gene encodes CDR1 MGHRA and CDR2 YSYEKL. The CDR3 loop is CASSQDTGQASGNTIYF. Written as DNA, the CDR3 is TGCGCCAGCAGCCAAGATACGGGACAGGCTTCTGGAAACACCATATATTTT.

The chain is built from TRBV4-2 and TRBJ2-5; D not resolved. Germline CDR1 is LGHNA and CDR2 is YNFKEQ. This CDR3 has 15 amino acids. Trimming stripped 1 base from V and 5 bases from J, with 14 bases between. The CDR3 DNA sequence: TGTGCCAGCAGCCAAGTGAAGCTAGGTCAGGAGACCCAGTACTTC. Amino acid sequence: CASSQVKLGQETQYF.